The subject of this entry is one T cell receptor (delta chain). The sample holds many counts of this clone. No cognate antigen has been identified for it. With a far larger clone one base away, a read error is the likely cause. The sample contains more than one DNA sequence encoding this CDR3. Library generation was performed with multiplex PCR. Sequenced on an Illumina MiSeq. Every sorted gammadelta T cell sample had both its TCR gamma (TRG) and TCR delta (TRD) chains sequenced. On the study's bioinformatics: The repertoire analyses used clonotype tree plots, the accumulated frequency of the top 20 clonotypes, and diversity index (DI) and D75 metrics. TCRdb reran clone calling on the public reads with CATT; rows sharing one DNA sequence were then combined. The V and J calls reflect TCRdb's pipeline rather than the authors' work. For this sample there are about 57,000 delta-chain clones; around 1.7% appear just once. The ten top clones hold approximately 16% of the sample.

This record belongs to a study of γδ T cells in repeated Plasmodium falciparum infection (dated by TCRdb to the early 2020s). Some background on the complete study: The natural-infection arm enrolled Malian children exposed to intense seasonal malaria transmission, compared against age and gender matched Australian children. Roughly 5 malaria-naive U.S. adults underwent four controlled human malaria infections by bites from P. falciparum NF54-infected Anopheles stephensi mosquitoes over approximately 640 days. Samples from controlled-infection subjects were taken at baseline, right before selected infections, and 21 days after each infection. Malian gammadelta TCR repertoires were analysed cross-sectionally in periods with no transmission and longitudinally across episodes of acute febrile malaria. Using both natural infection in Mali and controlled human malaria infection, the study looked at the way repeated Plasmodium falciparum infection shapes the human gammadelta T cell repertoire. Results and caveats for the whole study, not just this receptor: Generalizability was limited because the Malian cohort came from a small rural village made up predominantly of one ethnic group. Across time and infection, the Vgamma9/Vdelta2+ TCR repertoires showed a highly stable polyclonal makeup, with many TCRgamma sequences overlapping between individuals. Compared with the repertoires of Australian children, the Vdelta2-negative gammadelta TCR repertoires of Malian children appeared more clonally expanded, less diverse and less shared. In Vdelta2-negative, largely Vdelta1+, gammadelta TCR repertoires, repeated controlled infections appeared to drive waves of new clonotype selection. Because the controlled-infection cohort was small, analysis of inter-individual variability in gammadelta T cell responses was limited.

Trimming costs V 2 bases and J 0 bases, and their ends lie 25 bases apart. The germline V gene sets CDR1 to TSWWSYY and CDR2 to QGS. CDR3 length: 20 amino acids, cysteine to phenylalanine. Only the CDR3 part of the read is kept: 60 bases, read in frame from the first base. For bulk TCR repertoire analysis, Vgamma9/Vdelta2+ and Vdelta2-negative gammadelta T cell populations were isolated by flow sorting from peripheral blood mononuclear cells. The TCR sequence derives from a pool of human donors (malaria-infected and uninfected, not separated). The sequence links TRDV1 to TRDJ1; too little of a D gene remains to name it. Material: gamma-delta T cells from blood. This receptor carries the CDR3 CALGERQTPGVLLHTDKLIF. The DNA sequence reads TGTGCTCTTGGGGAAAGACAAACCCCAGGGGTACTTCTCCACACCGATAAACTCATCTTT.